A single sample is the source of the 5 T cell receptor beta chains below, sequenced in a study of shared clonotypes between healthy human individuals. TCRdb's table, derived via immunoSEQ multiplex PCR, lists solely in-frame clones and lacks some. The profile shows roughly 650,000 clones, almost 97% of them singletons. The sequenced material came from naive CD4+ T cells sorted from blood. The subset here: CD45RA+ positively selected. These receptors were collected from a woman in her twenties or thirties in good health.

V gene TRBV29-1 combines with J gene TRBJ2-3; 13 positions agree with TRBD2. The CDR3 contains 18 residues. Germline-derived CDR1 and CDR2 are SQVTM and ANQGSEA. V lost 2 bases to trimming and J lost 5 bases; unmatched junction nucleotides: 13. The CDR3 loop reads CSVEYRTGTSGNVDTQYF. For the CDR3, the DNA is TGCAGCGTTGAATACAGGACCGGGACTAGCGGGAACGTAGATACGCAGTATTTT.

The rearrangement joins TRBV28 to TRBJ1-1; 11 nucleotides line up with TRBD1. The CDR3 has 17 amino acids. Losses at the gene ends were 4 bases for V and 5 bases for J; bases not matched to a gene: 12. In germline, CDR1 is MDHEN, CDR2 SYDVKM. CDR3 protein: CASSSPAGGQGVTEAFF. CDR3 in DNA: TGTGCCAGCAGTTCCCCTGCTGGGGGACAGGGGGTTACTGAAGCTTTCTTT.

This CDR3 is CASSFMDLANTGELFF. The CDR3, as DNA: TGTGCCAGCAGCTTTATGGACCTAGCGAACACCGGGGAGCTGTTTTTT. V is TRBV7-9 and J is TRBJ2-2; no reliable D call. Trimming took 3 bases from V and 0 from J, leaving 11 bases between them. The CDR3 is made up of 16 amino acids. CDR1 SEHNR and CDR2 FQNEAQ come from the germline V gene (reference sequence). Together with reference TRBV7-9 and TRBJ2-2, the CDR3 gives the full variable domain: DTGVSQNPRHKITKRGQNVTFRCDPISEHNRLYWYRQTLGQGPEFLTYFQNEAQLEKSRLLSDRFSAERPKGSFSTLEIQRTEQGDSAMYLCASSFMDLANTGELFFGEGSRLTVL.

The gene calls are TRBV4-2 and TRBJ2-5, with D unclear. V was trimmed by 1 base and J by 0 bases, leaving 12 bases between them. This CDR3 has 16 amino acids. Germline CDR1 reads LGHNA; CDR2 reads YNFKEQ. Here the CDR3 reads CASSQGSTPYQETQYF. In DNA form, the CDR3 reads TGTGCCAGCAGCCAAGGTTCAACACCGTACCAAGAGACCCAGTACTTC.

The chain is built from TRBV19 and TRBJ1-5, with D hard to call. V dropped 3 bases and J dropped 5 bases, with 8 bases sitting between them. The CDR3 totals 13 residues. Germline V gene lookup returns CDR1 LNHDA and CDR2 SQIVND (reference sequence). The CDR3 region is CASSMAADQPQHF. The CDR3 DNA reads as TGTGCCAGTAGTATGGCGGCCGATCAGCCCCAGCATTTT.